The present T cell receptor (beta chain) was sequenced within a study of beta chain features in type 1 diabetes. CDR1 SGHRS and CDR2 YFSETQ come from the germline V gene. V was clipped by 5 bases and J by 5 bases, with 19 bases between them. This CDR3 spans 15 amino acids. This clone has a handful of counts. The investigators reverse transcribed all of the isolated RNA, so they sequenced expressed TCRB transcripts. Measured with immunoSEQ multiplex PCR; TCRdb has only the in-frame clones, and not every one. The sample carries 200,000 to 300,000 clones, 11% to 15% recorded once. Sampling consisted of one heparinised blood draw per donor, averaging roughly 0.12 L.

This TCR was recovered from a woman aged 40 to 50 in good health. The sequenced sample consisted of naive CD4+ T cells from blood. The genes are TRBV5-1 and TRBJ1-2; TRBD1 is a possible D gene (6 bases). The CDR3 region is CASRGQREIGYGYTF. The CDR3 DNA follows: TGCGCCAGCAGAGGACAGAGAGAAATTGGATATGGCTACACCTTC.